Below, 27 T cell receptor beta chains from the same sample are listed, as sequenced in a study of T cell repertoires in cytomegalovirus infection. No cognate antigen is known for these TCRs. Each CDR3 protein gets one entry after TCRdb re-called the reads with MiXCR. The sample consists of under 40,000 distinct CDR3 sequences, less than 60% of them appearing once. This material consisted of CD8+ T cells from cultured PBMCs, taken from culture after CMV antigen stimulation. The receptors were sampled from a human donor in good health (CMV status not recorded). Some clones in this sample may be carry-over from other donors' samples.

This chain connects TRBV14 to TRBJ2-6, with D tentatively TRBD1 or TRBD2 (5 bases each). Germline lookup yields CDR1 SGHDN and CDR2 FVKESK. The CDR3 is 17 amino acids. The germline V and J ends were trimmed by 3 bases and 0 bases, with 12 bases remaining between them. CDR3 coding DNA: TGTGCCAGCAGCCAGGGGACGAGATTCTCTGGGGCCAACGTCCTGACTTTC. Protein: CASSQGTRFSGANVLTF.

The chain couples TRBV6-8 to TRBJ1-2, with TRBD1 as a possible D gene (6 bases). The CDR3 is 14 amino acids. The V end was cut by 2 bases, the J end by 4 bases, with 11 bases between. Germline loops: CDR1 MNHGY, CDR2 SAAAGT. The CDR3 DNA reads as TGTGCCAGCAGTTACCGGGGGGCCGGCTATGGCTACACCTTC. Translation: CASSYRGAGYGYTF.

The chain joins TRBV6-5 to TRBJ2-7; 8 nucleotides align to TRBD2. V shed 11 bases, J shed 5 bases, and the junction held 11 bases outside the gene matches. Germline V gene lookup returns CDR1 MNHEY and CDR2 SVGAGI. This CDR3 is built from 13 residues. The CDR3 sequence is CASRGGWADEQYF. DNA of the CDR3: TGTGCCTCCCGCGGGGGGTGGGCGGACGAGCAGTACTTC.

This sequence joins TRBV4-2 and TRBJ1-1, with D hard to call. The germline V gene has CDR1 LGHNA and CDR2 YNFKEQ. This CDR3 contains 13 residues. Trimming took 0 bases from V and 1 from J, leaving 3 bases between them. CDR3 coding DNA: TGTGCCAGCAGCCAAGACGGGAACACTGAAGCTTTCTTT. The encoded protein is CASSQDGNTEAFF.

The rearrangement uses TRBV7-3 and TRBJ2-1, with D perhaps TRBD2 (6 bases). Trimming left V 4 bases short and J 2 bases short, with 12 bases between. In germline, CDR1 is SGHTA, CDR2 FQGTGA. The CDR3 runs 15 residues. The CDR3 region has the DNA TGTGCCAGCAGCTCCTCTAGCGTAACCTACAATGAGCAGTTCTTC. Its protein product is CASSSSSVTYNEQFF.

This clonotype has just a few counts. The rearrangement links TRBV27 to TRBJ1-4, with D perhaps TRBD1 (5 bases). Trimming took 2 bases from V and 5 from J, leaving 12 bases between them. The CDR3 consists of 15 residues. Germline V gives CDR1 MNHEY, CDR2 SMNVEV (reference sequence). The CDR3 DNA reads as TGTGCCAGCAGTTTAAGGGGACGGCCGAATGAAAAACTGTTTTTT. This codes for CASSLRGRPNEKLFF.

This clonotype turned up a few times. This chain joins TRBV4-1 and TRBJ2-7; weak D call: TRBD1 (5 bases). The assigned J gene may be wrong: the sequence end matches TRBJ2-5 better. CDR3 length: 13 residues. Germline V gene sequence: CDR1 MGHRA, CDR2 YSYEKL. Written as DNA, the CDR3 is TGCGCCAGCAGCCGAATTAGAACAGGGACCCAGTACTTC. This translates into CASSRIRTGTQYF.

The chain joins TRBV19 to TRBJ1-1; 10 positions match TRBD1. Unmatched junction bases numbered 8, after V lost 7 bases and J lost 3 bases. Looked up from germline, CDR1 is LNHDA and CDR2 is SQIVND (reference sequence). The CDR3 loop spans 15 amino acids. CDR3 loop: CASTQRQGAYTEAFF. The CDR3 nucleotides read TGTGCCAGTACCCAACGACAGGGGGCCTACACTGAAGCTTTCTTT.

In regard to this clonotype: Germline and junction disagree at one end, which may indicate a read error. This rearrangement joins TRBV7-3 to TRBJ2-7; weak D call: TRBD2 (5 bases). Germline V gene sequence: CDR1 SGHTA, CDR2 FQGTGA. The CDR3 totals 13 residues. This CDR3 reads CDSSPTVREGQYF. CDR3 nucleotide sequence: TGTGACAGCAGTCCCACCGTACGCGAGGGGCAGTACTTC.

The table lists this clonotype with a count of one. CDR3 coding DNA: TGTGCCAGCAGCCAAACAGCGTACTATGGCTACACCTTC. Amino acids: CASSQTAYYGYTF. The V and J genes are TRBV27 and TRBJ1-2; D uncertain. CDR3 length: 13 amino acids. In germline, CDR1 is MNHEY, CDR2 SMNVEV (reference sequence). V was trimmed by 6 bases and J by 3 bases, leaving 11 bases between them.

This clonotype turned up a few times. The rearrangement links TRBV7-8 to TRBJ2-1, with D hard to call. Trimming took off 1 base at V and 4 bases at J, with 8 bases between the two ends. Germline CDR1 reads SGHVS; CDR2 reads FQNEAQ. CDR3 length equals 14 residues. CDR3 sequence: CASSLVEVYNEQFF. CDR3 bases: TGTGCCAGCAGCTTAGTAGAAGTTTACAATGAGCAGTTCTTC.

The chain joins TRBV6-2 or TRBV6-3 to TRBJ1-1; D possibly corresponds to TRBD1 (6 bases). CDR1 is MNHEY and CDR2 is SVGEGT in the germline V gene. V was shortened by 6 bases and J by 0 bases, with 11 bases between the two germline ends. This CDR3 spans 14 amino acids. The CDR3 DNA reads TGTGCCAGCAGGCCGGGACAAATGAACACTGAAGCTTTCTTT. This sequence encodes CASRPGQMNTEAFF.

There are a few counts of this clonotype. J is TRBJ1-1 and V is TRBV4-2, with D possibly matching TRBD1 (5 bases). V dropped 0 bases and J dropped 1 base, with 9 bases sitting between them. Germline V gene data show CDR1 as LGHNA and CDR2 as YNFKEQ. This CDR3 contains 15 residues. CDR3 in amino acids: CASSQEVQGNTEAFF. The CDR3 DNA follows: TGTGCCAGCAGCCAAGAGGTCCAGGGGAACACTGAAGCTTTCTTT.

V and J are TRBV27 and TRBJ1-5, with D possibly TRBD1 on 6 matching bases. CDR1 is MNHEY and CDR2 is SMNVEV in the germline V gene (reference sequence). The germline V and J ends were trimmed by 7 bases and 7 bases, with 20 bases remaining between them. The CDR3 consists of 15 residues. This CDR3 is CASTQRGGGGQPQHF. Written as DNA, the CDR3 is TGTGCCAGCACCCAAAGGGGAGGGGGTGGCCAGCCCCAGCATTTT.

J is TRBJ2-7 and V is TRBV27; TRBD2 aligns across 9 bases. The CDR3 runs to 14 residues. Looked up from germline, CDR1 is MNHEY and CDR2 is SMNVEV (reference sequence). The V and J ends lost 5 bases and 4 bases, in that order; junction bases with no gene match: 6. This CDR3 reads CASSVGGRAYEQYF. DNA for the CDR3: TGTGCCAGCAGTGTCGGCGGGAGGGCGTACGAGCAGTACTTC.

The J gene is TRBJ1-6, the V gene TRBV20-1; unclear D gene. Per germline, CDR1 DFQATT and CDR2 SNEGSKA (reference sequence). The V end lost 3 bases, the J end lost 3 bases, and 15 bases lay between the germline ends. The CDR3 consists of 16 residues. The CDR3 DNA follows: TGCAGTGCTAGGCCCCAGGAAACGCACTATAATTCACCCCTCCACTTT. Its protein is CSARPQETHYNSPLHF.

This clonotype appeared a few times. V gene TRBV14 combines with J gene TRBJ2-1, with D possibly matching TRBD2 (6 bases). This CDR3 is built from 16 residues. Germline CDR1 SGHDN, CDR2 FVKESK. Trimming stripped 3 bases from V and 7 bases from J, with 19 bases between. The DNA of the CDR3 is TGTGCCAGCAGCCAGCCGGGCCGGGGGAGGAAGAATGAGCAGTTCTTC. Residues: CASSQPGRGRKNEQFF.

This clonotype has only a few counts. The chain links TRBV27 to TRBJ1-2; 8 bases map to TRBD1. V lost 3 bases and J lost 8; bases outside the gene matches: 8. The CDR3 totals 14 residues. Germline V gives CDR1 MNHEY, CDR2 SMNVEV (reference sequence). The CDR3 DNA follows: TGTGCCAGCAGTTTTTCGACAGGGGAAGAAGGCTACACCTTC. Protein: CASSFSTGEEGYTF.

V usage is TRBV12-3 or TRBV12-4 and J usage is TRBJ1-5, with 7 bases fitting TRBD1. CDR3 length equals 16 residues. V gave up 4 bases and J gave up 4 bases; unmatched junction bases: 10. The CDR3 DNA follows: TGTGCCAGCAGTTCCCGCCGACAGGGTAGGAATCAGCCCCAGCATTTT. It specifies CASSSRRQGRNQPQHF.

The genes are TRBV27 and TRBJ1-1; D ambiguous. The germline V gene encodes CDR1 MNHEY and CDR2 SMNVEV (reference sequence). V shed 3 bases and J shed 1 base, with 6 bases lying between them. This CDR3 has 13 amino acids. The CDR3 DNA sequence: TGTGCCAGCAGTTTCGGAAAGAACACTGAAGCTTTCTTT. This translates into CASSFGKNTEAFF.

There are many counts of this clonotype. The genes are TRBV7-2 and TRBJ2-2, with unresolved D. The germline CDR1 and CDR2 sequences are SGHTA and FQGNSA. The CDR3 covers 13 residues. V was shortened by 5 bases and J by 9 bases, with 13 bases between the two germline ends. CDR3 region: CASSIAISRELFF. The CDR3, as DNA: TGTGCCAGCAGCATTGCTATTTCCAGGGAGCTGTTTTTT.

The rearrangement uses TRBV12-3 or TRBV12-4 and TRBJ2-3; D ambiguous. CDR3 size: 13 residues. Trimming cost V 5 bases and J 3 bases, with 9 bases left between them. The CDR3 loop reads CASSPFITDTQYF. The CDR3 nucleotides are TGTGCCAGCAGTCCCTTTATAACAGATACGCAGTATTTT.

The chain has TRBV5-8 and TRBJ1-2; 9 bases match TRBD1. Trimming removed 0 bases from V and 4 bases from J; junction bases left unmatched: 10. The CDR3 totals 17 residues. From germline, CDR1 is SGHTS and CDR2 YDEGEE. CDR3 sequence reads: CASSLEGQGGRSYGYTF. In nucleotides, the CDR3 is TGTGCCAGCAGCTTGGAGGGACAGGGAGGGCGGTCCTATGGCTACACCTTC.

The chain employs TRBV9 and TRBJ2-5; possibly TRBD1 or TRBD2 for D (5 bases each). CDR1 SGDLS and CDR2 YYNGEE come from the germline V gene. CDR3 length equals 16 residues. V gave up 4 bases and J gave up 5 bases, with 21 bases separating them. In nucleotides, the CDR3 is TGTGCCAGCAGCCCCGGGGCTAGCCTTCAATGGGAGACCCAGTACTTC. It encodes CASSPGASLQWETQYF.

The V and J genes are TRBV20-1 and TRBJ2-2; 8 bases line up with TRBD1. CDR1 is DFQATT, CDR2 SNEGSKA, per germline (reference sequence). J was trimmed by 5 bases and V by 3 bases; bases with no gene match: 20. This CDR3 is 19 amino acids long. The DNA of the CDR3 is TGCAGTGCTAGGGCCATACCCCCATACGGACAGGGCAGGACCGGGGAGCTGTTTTTT. Protein product: CSARAIPPYGQGRTGELFF.

This chain connects TRBV29-1 to TRBJ2-1; 10 positions agree with TRBD2. This CDR3 spans 14 amino acids. CDR1 SQVTM and CDR2 ANQGSEA come from the germline V gene. Trimming removed 8 bases from V and 8 bases from J; junction bases left unmatched: 12. The DNA of the CDR3 is TGCAGCTTAAGGGTGACTAGCGGGTCCCATGAGCAGTTCTTC. Protein: CSLRVTSGSHEQFF.

The chain is built from TRBV11-2 and TRBJ2-5, with 8 bases identical to TRBD2. CDR3 size: 17 residues. V shed 0 bases, J shed 0 bases, and the junction held 6 bases outside the gene matches. The germline CDR1 and CDR2 sequences are SGHAT and FQNNGV. In DNA, the CDR3 is TGTGCCAGCAGCTTAGAAGGAGGTAGCGGGGACCAAGAGACCCAGTACTTC. As protein: CASSLEGGSGDQETQYF.